This TCR beta chain was identified in a study of blood T cell repertoires in COVID-19 (dated by TCRdb to 2020 to 2021). Regarding the complete study: Collaborator samples came from the United States, Italy and Spain and covered acute and convalescent phases of COVID-19. The material from the prospective study consisted of cDNA or gDNA derived from T cells, B-cell-depleted T cells, or PBMCs. The dataset comprised deeply sampled blood TCRbeta repertoires from subjects exposed to, actively infected with, or recovered from COVID-19. A freely available public database, intended as a resource for researchers studying the immune response to SARS-CoV-2, is where the repertoires were released. The samples were drawn from the first 160 participants of the ongoing ImmuneRACE study and from 950 to 1,500 subjects provided by 6 global collaborators. The sample metadata nearly always contained a de-identified subject ID, COVID-19 status, age in years and sex. Where HLA class I and class II types were available, the types were taken from metadata supplied by the sample provider, not from assay-based typing. The study at large found these results: Clinical and demographic metadata were provided uncurated, with the amount varying by source and participant.

Including cysteine and phenylalanine, the CDR3 has 16 amino acids. Only the CDR3 DNA is retained, 48 bases long and in frame from the first base. V is reduced by 0 bases and J by 5 bases, leaving a spacing of 18 bases between them. CDR1 and CDR2 were assigned from the germline V gene (reference sequence) as SGHKS and YYEKEE. The immunoSEQ Assay, a bias-controlled multiplex PCR, was used to amplify TCRbeta CDR3 regions from genomic DNA. The paper's processing steps were these. Within the assay, amplification of reference gene primers was used to estimate how many nucleated cells each sample contained. To quantify the absolute abundance of each unique TCRbeta CDR3 rearrangement, sequence reads were collapsed and filtered. Productive Simpson clonality was computed per sample as the square root of Simpson's diversity index over productive rearrangements. The source is immuneACCESS, and TCRdb retained only in-frame sequences with V and J called. Part of the clones is not carried over; for the studies checked, unresolved V genes explain less than half of this, and the remainder is unexplained. The D gene and trimming were derived from the DNA, and the V and J assignments and clone size from that table. The sample table records 44,000 or so clones; around 70% of these occur just once. The ten largest clones represent 6.2% of the sample.

Collaborating institutions collected whole blood in K2EDTA tubes following their own protocols. Collaborator samples were shipped for TCRbeta analysis as frozen whole blood, isolated PBMCs, or DNA extracted from either sample type. Regarding this clone: Its binding antigen is unknown. Base qualities are not at hand, and no much larger clone is one base apart.

The TCR comes from an elderly man with acute or convalescent COVID-19. The chain links TRBV5-5 with TRBJ2-7; the D region possibly corresponds to TRBD1 (5 bases align). The source material was peripheral blood. Here is the DNA: TGTGCCAGCAGCTTGGATTTTAGGACAATTGGTCACGAGCAGTACTTC. This gives the protein CASSLDFRTIGHEQYF.